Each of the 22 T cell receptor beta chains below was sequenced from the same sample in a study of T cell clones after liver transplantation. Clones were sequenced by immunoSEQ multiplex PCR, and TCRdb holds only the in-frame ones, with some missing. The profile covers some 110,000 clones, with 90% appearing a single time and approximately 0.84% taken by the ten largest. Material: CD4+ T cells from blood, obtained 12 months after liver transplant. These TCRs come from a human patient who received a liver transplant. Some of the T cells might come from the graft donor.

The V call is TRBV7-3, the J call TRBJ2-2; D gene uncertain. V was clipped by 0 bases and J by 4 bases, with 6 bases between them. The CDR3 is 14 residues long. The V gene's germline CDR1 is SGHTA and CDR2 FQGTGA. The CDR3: CASSLTGPTGELFF. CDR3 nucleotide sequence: TGTGCCAGCAGCTTAACAGGGCCCACCGGGGAGCTGTTTTTT.

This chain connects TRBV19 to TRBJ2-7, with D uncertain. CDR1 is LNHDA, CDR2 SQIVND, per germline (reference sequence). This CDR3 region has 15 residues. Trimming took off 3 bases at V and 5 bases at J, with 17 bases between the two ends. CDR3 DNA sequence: TGTGCCAGTAGTATTGGAGCAGTTTCAACTCACGAGCAGTACTTC. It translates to CASSIGAVSTHEQYF.

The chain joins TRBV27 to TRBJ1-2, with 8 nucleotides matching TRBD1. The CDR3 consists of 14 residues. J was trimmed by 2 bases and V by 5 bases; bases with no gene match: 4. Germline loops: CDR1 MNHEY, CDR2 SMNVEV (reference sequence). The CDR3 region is CASSLNRGNYGYTF. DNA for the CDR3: TGTGCCAGCAGTCTTAACAGGGGGAACTATGGCTACACCTTC.

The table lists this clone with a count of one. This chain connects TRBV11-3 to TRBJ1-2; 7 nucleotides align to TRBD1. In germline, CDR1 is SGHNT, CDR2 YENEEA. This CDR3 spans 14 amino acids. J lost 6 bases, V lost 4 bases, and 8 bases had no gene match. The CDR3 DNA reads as TGTGCCAGCAGCTATCAGGGGGAAGAAGATGGCTACACCTTC. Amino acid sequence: CASSYQGEEDGYTF. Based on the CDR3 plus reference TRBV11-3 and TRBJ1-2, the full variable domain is EAGVVQSPRYKIIEKKQPVAFWCNPISGHNTLYWYLQNLGQGPELLIRYENEEAVDDSQLPKDRFSAERLKGVDSTLKIQPAELGDSAVYLCASSYQGEEDGYTFGSGTRLTVV.

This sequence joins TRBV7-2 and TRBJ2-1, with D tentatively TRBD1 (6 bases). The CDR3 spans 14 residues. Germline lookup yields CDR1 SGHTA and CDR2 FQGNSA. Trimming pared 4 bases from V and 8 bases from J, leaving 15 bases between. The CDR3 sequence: CASSSQGFRDEQFF. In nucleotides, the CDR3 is TGTGCCAGCAGCTCGCAGGGGTTCCGCGATGAGCAGTTCTTC.

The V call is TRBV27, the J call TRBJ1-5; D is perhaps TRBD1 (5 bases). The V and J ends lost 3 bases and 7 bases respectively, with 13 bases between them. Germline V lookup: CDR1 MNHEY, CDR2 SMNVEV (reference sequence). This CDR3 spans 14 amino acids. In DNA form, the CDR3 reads TGTGCCAGCAGTTTTCACGGGGGGAACCAGCCCCAGCATTTT. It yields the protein CASSFHGGNQPQHF.

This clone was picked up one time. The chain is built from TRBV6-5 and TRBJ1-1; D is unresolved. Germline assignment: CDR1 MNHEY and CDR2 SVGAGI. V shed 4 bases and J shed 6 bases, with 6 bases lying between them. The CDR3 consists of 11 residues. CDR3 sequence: CASSLGPEAFF. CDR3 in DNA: TGTGCCAGCAGTTTGGGCCCTGAAGCTTTCTTT.

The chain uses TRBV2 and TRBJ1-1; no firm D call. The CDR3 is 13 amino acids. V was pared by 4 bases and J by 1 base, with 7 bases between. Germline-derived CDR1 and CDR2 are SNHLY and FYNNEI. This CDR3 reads CASSAESNTEAFF. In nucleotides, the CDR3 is TGTGCCAGCAGTGCGGAATCGAACACTGAAGCTTTCTTT.

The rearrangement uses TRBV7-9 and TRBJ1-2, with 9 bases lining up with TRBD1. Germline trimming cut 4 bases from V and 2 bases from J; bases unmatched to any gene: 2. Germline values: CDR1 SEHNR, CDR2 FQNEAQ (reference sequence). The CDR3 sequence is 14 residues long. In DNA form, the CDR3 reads TGTGCCAGCAGCTCGGGGACAGGGAACTATGGCTACACCTTC. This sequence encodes CASSSGTGNYGYTF.

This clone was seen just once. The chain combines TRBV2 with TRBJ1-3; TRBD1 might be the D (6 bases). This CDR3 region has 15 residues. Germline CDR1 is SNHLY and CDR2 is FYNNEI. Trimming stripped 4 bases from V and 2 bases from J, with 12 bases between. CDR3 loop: CASSVRTVPGNTIYF. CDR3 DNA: TGTGCCAGCAGTGTTAGGACAGTGCCTGGAAACACCATATATTTT. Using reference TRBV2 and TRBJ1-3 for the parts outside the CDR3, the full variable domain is EPEVTQTPSHQVTQMGQEVILRCVPISNHLYFYWYRQILGQKVEFLVSFYNNEISEKSEIFDDQFSVERPDGSNFTLKIRSTKLEDSAMYFCASSVRTVPGNTIYFGEGSWLTVV.

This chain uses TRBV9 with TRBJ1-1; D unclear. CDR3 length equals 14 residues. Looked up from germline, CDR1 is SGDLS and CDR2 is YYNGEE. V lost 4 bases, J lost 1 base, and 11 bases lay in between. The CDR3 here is CASSPSVGNTEAFF. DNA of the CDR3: TGTGCCAGCAGCCCCTCGGTGGGGAACACTGAAGCTTTCTTT.

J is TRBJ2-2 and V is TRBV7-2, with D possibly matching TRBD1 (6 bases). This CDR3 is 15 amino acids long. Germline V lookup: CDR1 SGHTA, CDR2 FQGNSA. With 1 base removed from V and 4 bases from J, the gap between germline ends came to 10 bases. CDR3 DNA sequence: TGTGCCAGCAGCTTAGTCAGGGGCCCCACCGGGGAGCTGTTTTTT. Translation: CASSLVRGPTGELFF.

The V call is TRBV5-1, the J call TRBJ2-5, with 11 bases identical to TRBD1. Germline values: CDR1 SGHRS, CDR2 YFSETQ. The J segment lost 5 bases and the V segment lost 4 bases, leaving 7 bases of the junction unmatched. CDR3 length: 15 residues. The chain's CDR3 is CASSARTGGGETQYF. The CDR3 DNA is TGCGCCAGCAGCGCCCGGACAGGGGGCGGTGAGACCCAGTACTTC.

The CDR3: CASRPTSTIEQFF. Here the CDR3 DNA reads TGTGCCAGCAGACCCACAAGTACAATTGAGCAGTTCTTC. The rearrangement joins TRBV5-6 to TRBJ2-1; D unclear. CDR3 length: 13 amino acids. The germline V gene has CDR1 SGHDT and CDR2 YYEEEE. V was clipped by 5 bases and J by 9 bases, with 15 bases between them.

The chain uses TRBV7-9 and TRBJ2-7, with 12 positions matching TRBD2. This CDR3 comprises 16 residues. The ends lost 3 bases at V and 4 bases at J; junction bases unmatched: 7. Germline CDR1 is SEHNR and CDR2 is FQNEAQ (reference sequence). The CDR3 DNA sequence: TGTGCCAGCAGCTTCATCCTAGCGGGAGGGAGATACGAGCAGTACTTC. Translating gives CASSFILAGGRYEQYF.

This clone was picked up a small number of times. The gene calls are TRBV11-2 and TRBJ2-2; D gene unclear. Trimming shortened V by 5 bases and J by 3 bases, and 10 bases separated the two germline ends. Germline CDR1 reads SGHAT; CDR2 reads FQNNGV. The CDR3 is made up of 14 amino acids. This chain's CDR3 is CASSPSQYTGELFF. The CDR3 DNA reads TGTGCCAGCAGCCCCTCCCAATACACCGGGGAGCTGTTTTTT.

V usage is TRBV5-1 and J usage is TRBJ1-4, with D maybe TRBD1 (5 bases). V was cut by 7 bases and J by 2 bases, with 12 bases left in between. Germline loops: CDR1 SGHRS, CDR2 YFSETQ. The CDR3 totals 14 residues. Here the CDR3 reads CASGRQSTNEKLFF. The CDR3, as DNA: TGCGCCAGCGGCCGACAGAGTACTAATGAAAAACTGTTTTTT.

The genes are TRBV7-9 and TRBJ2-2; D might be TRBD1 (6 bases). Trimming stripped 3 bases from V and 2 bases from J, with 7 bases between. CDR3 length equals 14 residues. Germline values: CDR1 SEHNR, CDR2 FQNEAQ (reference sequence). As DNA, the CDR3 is TGTGCCAGCAGCTTTGGGACAAACACCGGGGAGCTGTTTTTT. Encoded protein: CASSFGTNTGELFF.

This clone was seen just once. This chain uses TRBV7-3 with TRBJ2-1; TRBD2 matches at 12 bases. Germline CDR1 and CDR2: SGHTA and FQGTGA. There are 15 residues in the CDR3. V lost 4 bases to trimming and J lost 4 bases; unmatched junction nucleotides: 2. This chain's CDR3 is CASSSGTSGYNEQFF. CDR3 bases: TGTGCCAGCAGCTCTGGGACTAGCGGGTACAATGAGCAGTTCTTC.

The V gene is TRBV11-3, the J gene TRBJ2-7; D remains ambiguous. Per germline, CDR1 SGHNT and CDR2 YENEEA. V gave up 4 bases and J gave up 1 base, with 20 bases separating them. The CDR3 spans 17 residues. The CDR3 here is CASSSPIRGPNSYEQYF. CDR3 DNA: TGTGCCAGCAGCTCACCCATCCGAGGACCCAATTCCTACGAGCAGTACTTC. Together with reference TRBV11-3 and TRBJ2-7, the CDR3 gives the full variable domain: EAGVVQSPRYKIIEKKQPVAFWCNPISGHNTLYWYLQNLGQGPELLIRYENEEAVDDSQLPKDRFSAERLKGVDSTLKIQPAELGDSAVYLCASSSPIRGPNSYEQYFGPGTRLTVT.

Written as DNA, the CDR3 is TGTGCCAGCAGCCCGGCGGGAGGGTCCAATGAGCAGTTCTTC. Its translation is CASSPAGGSNEQFF. The rearrangement uses TRBV6-4 and TRBJ2-1; 9 positions match TRBD2. Germline lookup yields CDR1 MRHNA and CDR2 SNTAGT. The V segment lost 6 bases and the J segment 6 bases; nucleotides outside the gene matches: 6. The length of the CDR3 is 14 residues.

The CDR3 region has the DNA TGTGCCAGCAGCCCTGGGATGTATACCTACGAGCAGTACTTC. It encodes CASSPGMYTYEQYF. The J gene is TRBJ2-7, the V gene TRBV14; D unclear. The CDR3 covers 14 residues. CDR1 SGHDN and CDR2 FVKESK come from the germline V gene. The V end lost 4 bases, the J end lost 2 bases, and 12 bases lay between the germline ends.